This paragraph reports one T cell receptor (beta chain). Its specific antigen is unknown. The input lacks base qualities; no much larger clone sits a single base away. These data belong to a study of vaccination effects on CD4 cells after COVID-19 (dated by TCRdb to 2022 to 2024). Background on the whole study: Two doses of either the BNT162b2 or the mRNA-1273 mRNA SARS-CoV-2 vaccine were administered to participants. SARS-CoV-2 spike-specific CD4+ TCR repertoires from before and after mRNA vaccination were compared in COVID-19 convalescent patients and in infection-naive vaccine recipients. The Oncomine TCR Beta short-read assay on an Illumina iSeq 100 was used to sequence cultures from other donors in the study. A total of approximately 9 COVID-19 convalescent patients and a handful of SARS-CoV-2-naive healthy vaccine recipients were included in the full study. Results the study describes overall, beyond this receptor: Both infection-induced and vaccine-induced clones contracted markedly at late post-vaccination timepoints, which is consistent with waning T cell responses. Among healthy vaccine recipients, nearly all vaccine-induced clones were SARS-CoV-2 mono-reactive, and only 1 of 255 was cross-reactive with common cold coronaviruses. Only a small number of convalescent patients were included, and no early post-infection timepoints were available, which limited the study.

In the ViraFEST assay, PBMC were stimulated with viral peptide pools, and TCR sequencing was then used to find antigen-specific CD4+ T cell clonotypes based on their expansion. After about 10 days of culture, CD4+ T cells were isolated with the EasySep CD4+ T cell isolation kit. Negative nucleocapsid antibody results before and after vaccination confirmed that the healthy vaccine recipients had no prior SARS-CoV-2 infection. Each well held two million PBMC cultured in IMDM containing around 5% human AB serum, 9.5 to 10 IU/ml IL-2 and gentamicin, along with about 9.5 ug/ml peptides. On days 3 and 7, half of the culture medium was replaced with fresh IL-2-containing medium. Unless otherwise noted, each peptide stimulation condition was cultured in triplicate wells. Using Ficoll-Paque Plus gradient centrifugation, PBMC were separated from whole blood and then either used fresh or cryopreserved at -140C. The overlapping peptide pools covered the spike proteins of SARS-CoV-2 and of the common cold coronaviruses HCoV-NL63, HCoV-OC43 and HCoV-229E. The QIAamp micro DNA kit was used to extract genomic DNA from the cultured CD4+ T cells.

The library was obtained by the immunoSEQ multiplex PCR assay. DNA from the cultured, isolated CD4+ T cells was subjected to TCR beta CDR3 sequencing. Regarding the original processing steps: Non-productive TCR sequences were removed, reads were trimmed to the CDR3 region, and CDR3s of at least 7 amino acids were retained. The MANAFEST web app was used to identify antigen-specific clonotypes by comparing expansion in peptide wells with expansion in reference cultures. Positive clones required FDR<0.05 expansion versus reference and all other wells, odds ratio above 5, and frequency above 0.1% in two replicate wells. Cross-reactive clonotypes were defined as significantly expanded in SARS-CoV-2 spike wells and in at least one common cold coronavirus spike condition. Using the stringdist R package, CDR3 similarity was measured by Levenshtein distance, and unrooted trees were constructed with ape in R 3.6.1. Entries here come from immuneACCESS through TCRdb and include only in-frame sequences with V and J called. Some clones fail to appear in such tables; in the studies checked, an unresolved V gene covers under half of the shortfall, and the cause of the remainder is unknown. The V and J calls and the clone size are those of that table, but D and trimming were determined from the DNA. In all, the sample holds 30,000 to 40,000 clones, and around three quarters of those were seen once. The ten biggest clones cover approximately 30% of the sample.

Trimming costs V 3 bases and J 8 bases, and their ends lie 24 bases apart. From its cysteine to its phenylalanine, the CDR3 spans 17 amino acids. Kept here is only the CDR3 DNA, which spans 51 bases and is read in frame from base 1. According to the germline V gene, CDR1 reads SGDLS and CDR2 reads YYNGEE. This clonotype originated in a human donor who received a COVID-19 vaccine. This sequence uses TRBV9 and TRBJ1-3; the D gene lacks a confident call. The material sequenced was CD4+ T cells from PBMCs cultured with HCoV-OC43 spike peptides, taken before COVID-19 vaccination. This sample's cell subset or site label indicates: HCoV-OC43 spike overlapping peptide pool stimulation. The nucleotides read TGTGCCAGCAGCGCATCCCTCCCCGGGGTCAATTGGGACACCATATATTTT. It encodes CASSASLPGVNWDTIYF.